A selection of T cell receptor beta chains follows, all from one sample in a study of T cell responses to AZD1222 COVID-19 vaccine. Generated by immunoSEQ multiplex PCR, the TCRdb table keeps only in-frame clones and is missing some. The repertoire includes some 80,000 clones, approximately 91% of them detected once, and around 5.2% sits in the top ten. The sequenced sample was peripheral blood, obtained on day 0 of AZD1222 vaccination. Receptors were obtained from an adult in good health. The CDR3 runs from the conserved cysteine through the conserved F or W. A D gene is named only where the DNA matches it firmly. Only some rows state a clone size, as once, few, many or a class for expanded clones.

DNA | CDR3 | J | V | D | size
TGTGCCAGCAGCCATCAGAACACTGAAGCTTTCTTT | CASSHQNTEAFF | TRBJ1-1 | TRBV27 | NA | NA
TGTGCCAGCAGGGGTCGTAATTCACCCCTCCACTTT | CASRGRNSPLHF | TRBJ1-6 | TRBV11-2 | NA | few
TGTGCCAGCACCCTTGTCCGGAGGGTCTCTGGAAACACCATATATTTT | CASTLVRRVSGNTIYF | TRBJ1-3 | TRBV28 | NA | NA
TGTGCCAGCAGTTACCATAATTCAGGGGCCGAGCAGTACTTC | CASSYHNSGAEQYF | TRBJ2-7 | TRBV6-2/TRBV6-3 | NA | NA
TGTGCCAGCAGCCAAGATGTGTCTAGCTCCTACAATGAGCAGTTCTTC | CASSQDVSSSYNEQFF | TRBJ2-1 | TRBV3-1/TRBV3-2 | NA | NA
TGCGCCAGCAGCCCGGGGACAGTCGCCTACAATGAGCAGTTCTTC | CASSPGTVAYNEQFF | TRBJ2-1 | TRBV5-1 | TRBD1 | NA
TGCGCCAGCAGCTTGGAGGCGGCAGGGGTTGGCTACACCTTC | CASSLEAAGVGYTF | TRBJ1-2 | TRBV5-1 | NA | NA
TGTGCCAGCAGCTTGGTCGGGACAGGGTACTACGAGCAGTACTTC | CASSLVGTGYYEQYF | TRBJ2-7 | TRBV5-5 | TRBD1 | NA
TGCGCCAGCAGCTTGGTAAAAGGGAACACCGGGGAGCTGTTTTTT | CASSLVKGNTGELFF | TRBJ2-2 | TRBV5-1 | NA | NA
TGTGCCAGCAGTGAGGGGGACAGGGAGGCAGATACGCAGTATTTT | CASSEGDREADTQYF | TRBJ2-3 | TRBV28 | TRBD1 | NA
TGTGCCAGCAGTTTTTCAGGGTCGAACACCGGGGAGCTGTTTTTT | CASSFSGSNTGELFF | TRBJ2-2 | TRBV2 | NA | NA
TGTGCCAGCCGTCAGAGTCTAGCCCAGCCCCAGCATTTT | CASRQSLAQPQHF | TRBJ1-5 | TRBV19 | NA | NA
TGTGCCAGCAGCCCCGTGGACAGGGCCTCAAAGCCCCAGCATTTT | CASSPVDRASKPQHF | TRBJ1-5 | TRBV28 | TRBD1 | NA
TGTGCCATCAGTACTCAGGGAAGAGGCAATCAGCCCCAGCATTTT | CAISTQGRGNQPQHF | TRBJ1-5 | TRBV10-3 | NA | NA
TGCGCCAGCAGCGTTGGTGACAGGGGGCCTGAAGCTTTCTTT | CASSVGDRGPEAFF | TRBJ1-1 | TRBV5-1 | TRBD1 | NA
TGTGCCTGGACGGAGAACTATGGCTACACCTTC | CAWTENYGYTF | TRBJ1-2 | TRBV30 | NA | few
TGCGCCAGCAGCCCCGGACAGGGCTACACAGATACGCAGTATTTT | CASSPGQGYTDTQYF | TRBJ2-3 | TRBV5-1 | TRBD1 | NA
TGTGCCAGCAGTGACCTGGGACAGGGCGCTAACTATGGCTACACCTTC | CASSDLGQGANYGYTF | TRBJ1-2 | TRBV6-1 | TRBD1 | NA
TGCGCCAGCAGCCAAGTGCGAGAAACCGGCGGCTACACCTTC | CASSQVRETGGYTF | TRBJ1-2 | TRBV4-1 | NA | NA
TGTGCCAGCGGCCAGCAAAGGAACACTGAAGCTTTCTTT | CASGQQRNTEAFF | TRBJ1-1 | TRBV28 | NA | NA
TGTGCCAGCAGCCCGACAGGAACCCTAGGCTACACCTTC | CASSPTGTLGYTF | TRBJ1-2 | TRBV7-8 | NA | NA
TGCGCCAGCAGACAGGGGCCTGACTATGGCTACACCTTC | CASRQGPDYGYTF | TRBJ1-2 | TRBV4-1 | TRBD1 | NA
TGTGCCAGCAGCTCAACTAGCGGGGGGAACAATGAGCAGTTCTTC | CASSSTSGGNNEQFF | TRBJ2-1 | TRBV6-5 | TRBD2 | NA
TGTGCCAGCAGCTTCCAGACAGGGATATTGAACACTGAAGCTTTCTTT | CASSFQTGILNTEAFF | TRBJ1-1 | TRBV5-8 | TRBD1 | NA
TGTGCCAGCAGCGTTGGGGGCCAGCGGGGGGGCTCCTACGAGCAGTACTTC | CASSVGGQRGGSYEQYF | TRBJ2-7 | TRBV5-4 | TRBD2 | NA
TGCAGTGCTAGTAGTCTTAGGCGGGGGGCGACAGATACGCAGTATTTT | CSASSLRRGATDTQYF | TRBJ2-3 | TRBV20-1 | TRBD2 | NA
TGCGCCAGCAGCCAAGACGGGACAAGTAACTATGGCTACACCTTC | CASSQDGTSNYGYTF | TRBJ1-2 | TRBV4-3 | NA | NA
TGTGCCAGCAGGGGTGGGGACAGGACCTATGGCTACACCTTC | CASRGGDRTYGYTF | TRBJ1-2 | TRBV5-4 | TRBD1 | NA
TGTGCCAGCAGCTCAATGCAGGTTTATGCAGATACGCAGTATTTT | CASSSMQVYADTQYF | TRBJ2-3 | TRBV7-9 | NA | NA
TGTGCCAGCAGCGTAGAGTCTGCGGGGGGATACACCGGGGAGCTGTTTTTT | CASSVESAGGYTGELFF | TRBJ2-2 | TRBV9 | TRBD2 | NA
TGCGCCAGCAGCTTCGGGGGAACCTACGAGCAGTACTTC | CASSFGGTYEQYF | TRBJ2-7 | TRBV5-1 | NA | NA
TGTGCCAGCAGTTTAAGTCCGGGACAGTCTGAAGCTTTCTTT | CASSLSPGQSEAFF | TRBJ1-1 | TRBV28 | TRBD1 | NA
TGTGCCTGGACCCAAGGGTCGCGAACAACTAATGAAAAACTGTTTTTT | CAWTQGSRTTNEKLFF | TRBJ1-4 | TRBV30 | NA | NA
TGTGCCTTAAGCCAGGGCACTGGCACTGAAGCTTTCTTT | CALSQGTGTEAFF | TRBJ1-1 | TRBV30 | NA | NA
TGTGCCAGCAGCCAAGATCCCGGACAGACCTACGAGCAGTACTTC | CASSQDPGQTYEQYF | TRBJ2-7 | TRBV3-1/TRBV3-2 | NA | NA
TGTGCCAGTAGTCTGGGGGGGGACAGGGGACCCGAGACCCAGTACTTC | CASSLGGDRGPETQYF | TRBJ2-5 | TRBV19 | TRBD1 | NA
TGTGCCAGCGGGGGTTCTGGGGCCAACGTCCTGACTTTC | CASGGSGANVLTF | TRBJ2-6 | TRBV7-2 | NA | NA
TGTGCCAGTACTCCTATCCAGGGTGCCAATCAGCCCCAGCATTTT | CASTPIQGANQPQHF | TRBJ1-5 | TRBV19 | NA | NA
TGTGCCAGCAGTGCCATGACAGGGGTCGGGGAGCTGTTTTTT | CASSAMTGVGELFF | TRBJ2-2 | TRBV25-1 | TRBD1 | NA
TGTGCCAGCAGCCAATTGATTCTGGGGGAGCTGTTTTTT | CASSQLILGELFF | TRBJ2-2 | TRBV3-1/TRBV3-2 | NA | NA